Below, one T cell receptor (beta chain) is given with its context. The target antigen is unknown. TCRdb's copy holds only in-frame clones and misses some; the assay was immunoSEQ multiplex PCR. This table holds some 76,000 clones, under 95% found once. This record comes from a study of lymphopenia after photon versus proton radiotherapy. Whole-study findings and limits: Under photons, naive T cells and diversity fell while effector/memory populations rose. After the lymphocyte nadir, photon-treated repertoires showed oligoclonal expansion, especially of CD8+ Temra cells. Survival link was tested only in deceased patients; proton benefit remains a possibility.

Trimming cost V 7 bases and J 1 base, with 14 bases left between them. CDR3 length equals 15 residues. The germline gives CDR1 MNHNY, CDR2 SVGAGI (reference sequence). The input for sequencing was peripheral blood, taken from a patient treated with photon-based radiotherapy. The sequence was obtained from a woman aged 40 to 50 with cholangiocarcinoma. The J gene is TRBJ2-1, the V gene TRBV6-6; possible D gene TRBD1, 6 bases. CDR3 residues: CASNPQGLSYNEQFF. The CDR3 DNA reads TGTGCCAGCAACCCACAGGGTTTATCCTACAATGAGCAGTTCTTC.